One and the same sample provided the 17 T cell receptor beta chains below, sequenced in a study of CXCR3-negative and CXCR3-positive naive CD8 T cells. The authors prepared UMI-labeled TRB cDNA libraries by 5' RACE. Reanalyzing the 5' RACE reads, TCRdb keeps one entry per CDR3 protein, without DNA. The specimen's table records about 80,000 distinct CDR3 sequences. The specimen was naive CXCR3- CD8+ T cells from blood. Sample subset: CD45RO-CCR7+CD27+CD95- naive CD8+ T cells lacking CXCR3 (TNR3-). The receptors shown here come from a human donor in good health. Some clones in this sample may be carry-over from other donors' samples.

The chain combines TRBV29-1 with TRBJ2-1; TCRdb picks TRBD2, but there is no DNA to check that call. The germline V gene has CDR1 SQVTM and CDR2 ANQGSEA. The CDR3 extends over 17 amino acids. This CDR3 reads CSGDGTSGSRTYNEQFF.

The chain uses TRBV7-2 and TRBJ1-2. The CDR3 sequence is 12 residues long. Germline V gene lookup returns CDR1 SGHTA and CDR2 FQGNSA. The CDR3 loop reads CASSLVVGGYTF.

The genes are TRBV20-1 and TRBJ2-1; the TCRdb call, TRBD2, lacks DNA for checking. CDR3 size: 14 residues. Germline CDR1 reads DFQATT; CDR2 reads SNEGSKA (reference sequence). The chain's CDR3 is CSAPGLAGAHEQFF.

The chain has TRBV28 and TRBJ2-1; no DNA is available, so the TRBD1 call from TCRdb remains unchecked. CDR3 size: 14 residues. Germline values: CDR1 MDHEN, CDR2 SYDVKM. CDR3 region: CASSGPRDSNEQFF. Looking up the rest from reference TRBV28 and TRBJ2-1 gives the full variable domain: DVKVTQSSRYLVKRTGEKVFLECVQDMDHENMFWYRQDPGLGLRLIYFSYDVKMKEKGDIPEGYSVSREKKERFSLILESASTNQTSMYLCASSGPRDSNEQFFGPGTRLTVL.

This chain connects TRBV25-1 to TRBJ2-1; TCRdb's D gene call, TRBD1, goes unchecked for lack of DNA. Germline V gene sequence: CDR1 MGHDK, CDR2 SYGVNS. The CDR3 has 13 amino acids. The CDR3 sequence: CASSRRRQGVEFF.

V and J are TRBV5-1 and TRBJ2-5; TCRdb's assignment of TRBD2 cannot be checked, as there is no DNA. The length of the CDR3 is 15 residues. Germline V gene sequence: CDR1 SGHRS, CDR2 YFSETQ. This CDR3 reads CASSSLPGEQETQYF.

The rearrangement uses TRBV7-9 and TRBJ2-2; TCRdb outputs TRBD1, but without DNA this stays unchecked. The CDR3 sequence is 18 residues long. The germline V gene has CDR1 SEHNR and CDR2 FQNEAQ (reference sequence). This CDR3 is CASRRTQQGAVDTGELFF.

The chain employs TRBV20-1 and TRBJ2-7. This CDR3 has 13 amino acids. Looked up from germline, CDR1 is DFQATT and CDR2 is SNEGSKA (reference sequence). CDR3 amino acids: CSARGDGPYEQYF.

This chain joins TRBV29-1 and TRBJ1-1; TCRdb calls TRBD1, which cannot be checked without DNA. This CDR3 is built from 13 residues. Germline CDR1 and CDR2: SQVTM and ANQGSEA. CDR3: CSARTGLNTEAFF.

The chain is built from TRBV12-3 or TRBV12-4 and TRBJ1-1. The CDR3 contains 13 residues. CDR3 loop: CASSSTVNTEAFF.

The rearrangement joins TRBV6-5 to TRBJ2-2; TCRdb returns TRBD2, unconfirmable since there is no DNA. Germline V lookup: CDR1 MNHEY, CDR2 SVGAGI. The CDR3 contains 15 residues. This CDR3 is CASNRLEGNTGELFF.

The gene calls are TRBV15 and TRBJ2-1; TCRdb gives TRBD1 as the D gene, but with no DNA this cannot be confirmed. From germline, CDR1 is LNHNV and CDR2 YYDKDF (reference sequence). There are 16 residues in the CDR3. This CDR3 is CATSRGGGAVYNEQFF.

This rearrangement joins TRBV28 to TRBJ2-7; TCRdb's assignment of TRBD1 cannot be checked, as there is no DNA. Germline CDR1 and CDR2: MDHEN and SYDVKM. This CDR3 is built from 14 residues. The CDR3 loop reads CASHSDREAYEQYF.

This chain links TRBV27 with TRBJ2-1; checking the TCRdb D call of TRBD1 is not possible without DNA. This CDR3 region has 13 residues. From germline, CDR1 is MNHEY and CDR2 SMNVEV (reference sequence). The CDR3 reads CASRPLGGNEQFF.

V gene TRBV5-1 combines with J gene TRBJ2-3; the D call from TCRdb, TRBD1, cannot be confirmed without DNA. The germline V gene encodes CDR1 SGHRS and CDR2 YFSETQ. This CDR3 contains 14 residues. The CDR3 spells CASSLVAGDDTQYF.

The rearrangement links TRBV11-2 to TRBJ1-1. The germline CDR1 and CDR2 sequences are SGHAT and FQNNGV. The CDR3 is 14 amino acids. The CDR3 spells CASSLGYSNTEAFF.

The chain employs TRBV20-1 and TRBJ2-7; TCRdb indicates TRBD1, and absent DNA this call remains unverified. The CDR3 spans 15 residues. Germline V CDR1 and CDR2: DFQATT, SNEGSKA (reference sequence). CDR3: CSARVVGGVFYEQYF.